These 6 T cell receptor beta chains originate from one sample sequenced in a study of cytomegalovirus exposure and HLA in healthy donors. The PCR employed 60 Vbeta primers together with 13 Jbeta primers. Repertoires were generated with immunoSEQ multiplex PCR, while TCRdb's copy carries only in-frame clones and drops some. This table has 250,000 to 300,000 clones, roughly four fifths appearing once. Sequenced input: PBMCs. These receptors all stem from a woman aged 40 to 49 in good health and CMV-seropositive.

The chain employs TRBV27 and TRBJ1-5; D uncertain. CDR1 and CDR2 (germline): MNHEY, SMNVEV (reference sequence). V lost 6 bases and J 4 bases, leaving 10 bases between the germline ends. This CDR3 has 13 amino acids. The CDR3 nucleotides read TGTGCCAGCAGATCCCGGGGAAATCAGCCCCAGCATTTT. Amino acid sequence: CASRSRGNQPQHF.

The chain combines TRBV6-5 with TRBJ2-7; 8 nucleotides line up with TRBD1. Germline-derived CDR1 and CDR2 are MNHEY and SVGAGI. Unmatched junction bases numbered 4, after V lost 0 bases and J lost 6 bases. The CDR3 length is 14 residues. CDR3 protein: CASSYSDRGSEQYF. The CDR3 DNA reads as TGTGCCAGCAGTTACTCCGACAGGGGCAGCGAGCAGTACTTC.

The chain combines TRBV4-1 with TRBJ1-1; the match to TRBD1 covers 10 bases. Per germline, CDR1 MGHRA and CDR2 YSYEKL. The CDR3 totals 16 residues. V gave up 4 bases and J gave up 1 base; unmatched junction bases: 6. In DNA, the CDR3 is TGCGCCAGCAGCCGTTCCGGGGACAGGGGGAACACTGAAGCTTTCTTT. It specifies CASSRSGDRGNTEAFF.

The V gene is TRBV28, the J gene TRBJ2-7, with D tentatively TRBD2 (5 bases). Deletions cut 6 bases from V and 0 bases from J, with 12 bases between. CDR1 MDHEN and CDR2 SYDVKM come from the germline V gene. This CDR3 comprises 14 residues. CDR3 coding DNA: TGTGCCAGCAGACCCGGACTGGTCTCCTACGAGCAGTACTTC. Its protein is CASRPGLVSYEQYF.

The CDR3 sequence is CASNTQGASYEQYF. The CDR3 region has the DNA TGTGCCAGCAATACACAGGGGGCTTCCTACGAGCAGTACTTC. The chain joins TRBV28 to TRBJ2-7; 9 bases are a match to TRBD1. This CDR3 is 14 amino acids long. Germline V gene lookup returns CDR1 MDHEN and CDR2 SYDVKM. V dropped 7 bases and J dropped 1; count of bases not matched to a gene: 5.

The chain recombines TRBV7-2 with TRBJ2-7; 7 positions match TRBD2. Germline V CDR1 and CDR2: SGHTA, FQGNSA. CDR3 length: 14 amino acids. J gave up 2 bases and V 4 bases, and 5 bases lay outside the gene matches. The CDR3 coding sequence is TGTGCCAGCAGCTCTACTAGCGATACCTACGAGCAGTACTTC. Its translation: CASSSTSDTYEQYF.